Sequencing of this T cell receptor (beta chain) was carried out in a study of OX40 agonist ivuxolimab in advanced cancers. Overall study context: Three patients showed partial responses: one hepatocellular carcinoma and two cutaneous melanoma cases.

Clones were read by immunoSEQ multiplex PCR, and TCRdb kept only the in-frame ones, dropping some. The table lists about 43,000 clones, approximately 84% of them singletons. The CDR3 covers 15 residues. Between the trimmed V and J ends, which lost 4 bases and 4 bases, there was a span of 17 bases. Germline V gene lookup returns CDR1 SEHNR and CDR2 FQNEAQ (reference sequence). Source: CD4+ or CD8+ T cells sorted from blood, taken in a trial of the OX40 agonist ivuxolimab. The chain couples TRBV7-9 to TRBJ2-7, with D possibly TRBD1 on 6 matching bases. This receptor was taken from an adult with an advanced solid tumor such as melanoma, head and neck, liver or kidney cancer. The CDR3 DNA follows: TGTGCCAGCAGCTACGGGCCCCAGGGGACATACGAGCAGTACTTC. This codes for CASSYGPQGTYEQYF.